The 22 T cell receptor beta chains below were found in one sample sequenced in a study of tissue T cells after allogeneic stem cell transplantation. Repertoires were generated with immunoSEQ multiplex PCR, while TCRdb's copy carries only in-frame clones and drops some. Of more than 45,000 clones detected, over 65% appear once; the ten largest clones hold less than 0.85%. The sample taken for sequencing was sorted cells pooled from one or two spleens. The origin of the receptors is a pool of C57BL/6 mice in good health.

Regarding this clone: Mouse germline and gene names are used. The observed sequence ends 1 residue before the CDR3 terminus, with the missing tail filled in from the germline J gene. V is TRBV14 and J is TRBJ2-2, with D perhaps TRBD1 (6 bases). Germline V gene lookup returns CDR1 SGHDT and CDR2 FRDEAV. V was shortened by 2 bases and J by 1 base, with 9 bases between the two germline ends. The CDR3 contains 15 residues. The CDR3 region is CASSFAGQNTGQLYF. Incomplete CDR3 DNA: TGTGCCAGCAGTTTTGCGGGACAAAACACCGGGCAGCTCTAC.

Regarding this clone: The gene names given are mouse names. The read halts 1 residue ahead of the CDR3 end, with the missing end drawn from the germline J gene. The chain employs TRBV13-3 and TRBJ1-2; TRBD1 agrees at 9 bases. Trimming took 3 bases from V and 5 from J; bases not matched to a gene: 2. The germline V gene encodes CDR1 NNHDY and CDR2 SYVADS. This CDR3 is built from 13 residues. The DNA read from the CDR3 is TGTGCCAGCAGTGGGGACAGGGTTTCCGACTACACC. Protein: CASSGDRVSDYT. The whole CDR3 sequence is CASSGDRVSDYTF.

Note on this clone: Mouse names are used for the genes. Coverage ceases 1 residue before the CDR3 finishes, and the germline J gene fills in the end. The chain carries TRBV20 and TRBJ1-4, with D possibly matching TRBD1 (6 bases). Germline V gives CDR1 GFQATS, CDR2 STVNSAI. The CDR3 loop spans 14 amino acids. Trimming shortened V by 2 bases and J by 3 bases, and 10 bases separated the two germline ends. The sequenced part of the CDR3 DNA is TGTGGTGCTAGGAGAGGGACAACCAACGAAAGATTATTT. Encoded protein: CGARRGTTNERLF. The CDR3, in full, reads CGARRGTTNERLFF.

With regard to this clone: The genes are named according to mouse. Here the CDR3 reads CASSPGIYNSPLYF. The CDR3 DNA, read in part, is TGTGCCAGCAGCCCCGGAATCTATAATTCGCCCCTCTAC. The rearrangement uses TRBV4 and TRBJ1-6; D call uncertain. The read halts 1 residue ahead of the CDR3 end, with the missing end drawn from the germline J gene. TRBJ1-6 is designated an ORF whose function remains uncertain. The CDR3 covers 14 residues. Per germline, CDR1 LGHDT and CDR2 YNNKQL (reference sequence). The V end lost 5 bases, the J end lost 3 bases, and 8 bases lay between the germline ends.

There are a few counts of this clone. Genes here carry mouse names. CDR3 bases read: TGTGCCAGCAGTCGGGGGAGCTCCTATGAACAGTAC. Protein product: CASSRGSSYEQY. The complete CDR3 reads CASSRGSSYEQYF. The rearrangement links TRBV3 to TRBJ2-7, with D perhaps assigned TRBD1 or TRBD2 (5 bases each). The read ends 1 residue shy of where the CDR3 ends; the end is completed using the germline J gene. The CDR3 sequence is 13 residues long. The germline gives CDR1 SNHLY, CDR2 FYNGKV (reference sequence). V gave up 6 bases and J gave up 0 bases, with 9 bases separating them. Combining the CDR3 with reference TRBV3 and TRBJ2-7 gives the whole variable domain GPKVLQIPSHQIIDMGQMVTLNCDPVSNHLYFYWYKQILGQQMEFLVNFYNGKVMEKSKLFKDQFSVERPDGSYFTLKIQPTALEDSAVYFCASSRGSSYEQYFGPGTRLTVL.

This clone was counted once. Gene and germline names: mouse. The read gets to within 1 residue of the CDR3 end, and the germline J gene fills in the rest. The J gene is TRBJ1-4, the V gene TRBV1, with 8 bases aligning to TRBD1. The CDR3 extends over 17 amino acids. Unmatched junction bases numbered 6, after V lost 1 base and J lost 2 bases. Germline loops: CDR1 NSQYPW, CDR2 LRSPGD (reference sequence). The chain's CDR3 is CTCSAATRQGSNERLFF. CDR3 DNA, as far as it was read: TGCACCTGCAGTGCAGCCACCAGACAGGGGTCCAACGAAAGATTATTT.

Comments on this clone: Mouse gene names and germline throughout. CDR3 bases read: TGTGCCAGCAGCTTCTGGGGGGGAAGGGGTCAAAACACCTTGTAC. Amino acid sequence: CASSFWGGRGQNTLY. The full-length CDR3 reads as CASSFWGGRGQNTLYF. J is TRBJ2-4 and V is TRBV4, with 9 bases fitting TRBD2. The sequenced fragment ends 1 residue before the CDR3 boundary, so the rest is inferred from the germline J gene. With V trimmed by 4 bases and J by 1 base, 6 bases remained unmatched. In germline, CDR1 is LGHDT, CDR2 YNNKQL (reference sequence). The length of the CDR3 is 16 residues.

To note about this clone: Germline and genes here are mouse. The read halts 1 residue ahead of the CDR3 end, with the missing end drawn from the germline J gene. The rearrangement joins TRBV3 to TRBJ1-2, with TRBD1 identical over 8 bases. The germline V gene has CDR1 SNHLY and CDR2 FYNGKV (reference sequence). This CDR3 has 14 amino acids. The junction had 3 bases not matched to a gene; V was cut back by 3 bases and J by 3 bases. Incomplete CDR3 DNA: TGTGCCAGCAGCTTCGACAGGGGATACTCCGACTACACC. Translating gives CASSFDRGYSDYT. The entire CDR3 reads CASSFDRGYSDYTF. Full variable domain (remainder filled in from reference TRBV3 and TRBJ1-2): GPKVLQIPSHQIIDMGQMVTLNCDPVSNHLYFYWYKQILGQQMEFLVNFYNGKVMEKSKLFKDQFSVERPDGSYFTLKIQPTALEDSAVYFCASSFDRGYSDYTFGSGTRLLVI.

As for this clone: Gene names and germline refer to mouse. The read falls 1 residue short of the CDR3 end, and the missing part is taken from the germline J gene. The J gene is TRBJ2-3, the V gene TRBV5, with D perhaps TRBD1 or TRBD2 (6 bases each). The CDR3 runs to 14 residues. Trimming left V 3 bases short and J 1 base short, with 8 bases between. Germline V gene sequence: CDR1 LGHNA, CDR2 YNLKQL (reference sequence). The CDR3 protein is CASSQGAGAETLYF. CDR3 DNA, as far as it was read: TGTGCCAGCAGCCAGGGGGCAGGTGCAGAAACGCTGTAT.

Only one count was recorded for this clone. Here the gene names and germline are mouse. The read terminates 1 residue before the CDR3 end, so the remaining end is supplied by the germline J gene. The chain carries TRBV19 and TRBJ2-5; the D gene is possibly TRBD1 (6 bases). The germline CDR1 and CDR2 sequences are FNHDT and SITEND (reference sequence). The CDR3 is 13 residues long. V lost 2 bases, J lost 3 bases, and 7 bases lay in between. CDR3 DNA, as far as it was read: TGTGCCAGCAGTATCAGGGGTCAAGACACCCAGTAC. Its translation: CASSIRGQDTQY. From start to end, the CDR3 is CASSIRGQDTQYF.

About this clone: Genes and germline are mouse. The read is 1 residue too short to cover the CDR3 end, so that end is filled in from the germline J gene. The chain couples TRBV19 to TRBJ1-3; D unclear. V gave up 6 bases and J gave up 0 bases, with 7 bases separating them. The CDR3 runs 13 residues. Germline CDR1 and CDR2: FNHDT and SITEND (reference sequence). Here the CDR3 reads CASKTNSGNTLYF. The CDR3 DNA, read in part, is TGTGCCAGCAAGACAAATTCTGGAAATACGCTCTAT.

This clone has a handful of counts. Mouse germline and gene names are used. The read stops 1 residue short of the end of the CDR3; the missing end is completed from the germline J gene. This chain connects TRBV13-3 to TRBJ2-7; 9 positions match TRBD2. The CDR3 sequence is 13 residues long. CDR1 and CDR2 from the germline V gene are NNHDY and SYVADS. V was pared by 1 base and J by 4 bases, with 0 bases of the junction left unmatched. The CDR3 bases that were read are TGTGCCAGCAGTGATACTGGGGGGTATGAACAGTAC. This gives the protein CASSDTGGYEQY. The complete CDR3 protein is CASSDTGGYEQYF.

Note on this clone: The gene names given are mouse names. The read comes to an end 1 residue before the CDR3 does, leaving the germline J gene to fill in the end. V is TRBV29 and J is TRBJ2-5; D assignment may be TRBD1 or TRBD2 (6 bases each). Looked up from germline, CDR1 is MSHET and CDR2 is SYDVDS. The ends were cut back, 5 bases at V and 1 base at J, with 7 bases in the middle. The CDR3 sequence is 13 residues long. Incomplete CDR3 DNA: TGTGCTAGCAGTAGGGGGGACCAAGACACCCAGTAC. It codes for CASSRGDQDTQY. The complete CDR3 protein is CASSRGDQDTQYF.

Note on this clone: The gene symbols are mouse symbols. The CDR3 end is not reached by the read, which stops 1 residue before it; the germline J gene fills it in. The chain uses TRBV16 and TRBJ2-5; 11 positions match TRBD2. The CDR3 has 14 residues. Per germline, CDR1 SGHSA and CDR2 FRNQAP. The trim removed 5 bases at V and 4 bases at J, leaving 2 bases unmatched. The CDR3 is CASSLTGGEDTQYF. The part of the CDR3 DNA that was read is TGTGCAAGCAGCCTGACTGGGGGGGAAGACACCCAGTAC.

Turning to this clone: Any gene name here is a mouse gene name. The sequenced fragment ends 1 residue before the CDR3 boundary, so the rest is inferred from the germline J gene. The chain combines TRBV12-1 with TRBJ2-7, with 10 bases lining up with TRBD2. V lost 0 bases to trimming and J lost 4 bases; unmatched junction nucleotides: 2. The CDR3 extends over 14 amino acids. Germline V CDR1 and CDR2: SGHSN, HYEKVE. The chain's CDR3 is CASSLVDWGYEQYF. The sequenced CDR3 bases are TGTGCCAGCTCTCTCGTGGACTGGGGGTATGAACAGTAC.

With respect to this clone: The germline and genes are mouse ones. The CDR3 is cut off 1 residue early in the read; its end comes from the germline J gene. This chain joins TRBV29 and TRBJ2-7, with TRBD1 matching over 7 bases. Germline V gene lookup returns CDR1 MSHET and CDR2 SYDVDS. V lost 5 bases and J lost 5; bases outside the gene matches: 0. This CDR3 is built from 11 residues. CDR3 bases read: TGTGCTAGCAGTGACAGGGATGAACAGTAC. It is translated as CASSDRDEQY. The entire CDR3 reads CASSDRDEQYF.

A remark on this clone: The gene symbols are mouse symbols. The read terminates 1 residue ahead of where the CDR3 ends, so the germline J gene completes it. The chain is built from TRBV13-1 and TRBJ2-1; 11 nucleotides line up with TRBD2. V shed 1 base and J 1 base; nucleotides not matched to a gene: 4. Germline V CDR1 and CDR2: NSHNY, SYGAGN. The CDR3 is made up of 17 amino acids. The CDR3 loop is CASSDLTGGENYAEQFF. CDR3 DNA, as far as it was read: TGTGCCAGCAGTGATCTGACTGGGGGGGAGAACTATGCTGAGCAGTTC.

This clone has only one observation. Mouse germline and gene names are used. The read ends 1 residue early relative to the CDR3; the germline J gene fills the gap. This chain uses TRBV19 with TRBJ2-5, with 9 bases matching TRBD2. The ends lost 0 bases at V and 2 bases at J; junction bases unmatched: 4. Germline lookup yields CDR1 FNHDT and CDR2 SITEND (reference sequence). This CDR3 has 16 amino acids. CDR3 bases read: TGTGCCAGCAGTATAGGCCCGACTGGGGGCCAAGACACCCAGTAC. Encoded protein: CASSIGPTGGQDTQY. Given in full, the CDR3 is CASSIGPTGGQDTQYF.

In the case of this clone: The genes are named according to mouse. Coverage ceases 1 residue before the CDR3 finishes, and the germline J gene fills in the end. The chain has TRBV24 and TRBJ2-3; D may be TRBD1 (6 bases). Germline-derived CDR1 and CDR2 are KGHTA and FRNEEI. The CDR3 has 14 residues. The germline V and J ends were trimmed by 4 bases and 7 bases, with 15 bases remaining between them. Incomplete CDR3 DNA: TGTGCCAGCAGTCCCTTCCGGGACAACAAAACGCTGTAT. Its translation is CASSPFRDNKTLY. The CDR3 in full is CASSPFRDNKTLYF.

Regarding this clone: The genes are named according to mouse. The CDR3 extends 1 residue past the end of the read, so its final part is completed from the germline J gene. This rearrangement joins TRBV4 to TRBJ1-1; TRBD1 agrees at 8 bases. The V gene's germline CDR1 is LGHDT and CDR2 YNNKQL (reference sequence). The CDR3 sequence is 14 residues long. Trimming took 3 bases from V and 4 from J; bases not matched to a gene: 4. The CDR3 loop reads CASSYGQGFTEVFF. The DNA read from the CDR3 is TGTGCCAGCAGCTATGGACAGGGTTTCACAGAAGTCTTC.

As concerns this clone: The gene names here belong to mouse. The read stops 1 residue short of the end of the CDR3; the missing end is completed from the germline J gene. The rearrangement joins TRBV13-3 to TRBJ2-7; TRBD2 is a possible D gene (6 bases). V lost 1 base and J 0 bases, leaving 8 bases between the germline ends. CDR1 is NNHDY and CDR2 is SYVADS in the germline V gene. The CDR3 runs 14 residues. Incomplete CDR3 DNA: TGTGCCAGCAGTGATCCGGGGGGCTCCTATGAACAGTAC. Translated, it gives CASSDPGGSYEQY. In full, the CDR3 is CASSDPGGSYEQYF.

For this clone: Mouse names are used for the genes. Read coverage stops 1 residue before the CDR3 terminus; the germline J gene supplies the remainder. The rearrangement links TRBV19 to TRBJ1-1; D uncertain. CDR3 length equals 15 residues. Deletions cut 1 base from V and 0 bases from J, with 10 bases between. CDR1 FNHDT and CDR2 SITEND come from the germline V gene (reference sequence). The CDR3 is CASSIQDGANTEVFF. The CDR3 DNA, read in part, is TGTGCCAGCAGTATACAGGACGGTGCAAACACAGAAGTCTTC.